One and the same sample provided the 25 T cell receptor beta chains below, sequenced in a study of T-cell reconstitution after alpha-beta-depleted transplantation in children (dated by TCRdb to 2015 to 2016). Libraries were built with PCR. The sequencer was an Illumina HiSeq 2500. Molecular barcoding was employed in the preparation of TCR libraries, with unique molecular identifiers being used to normalize TCRbeta repertoire quantification. TCRdb trimmed the raw reads at Q25, called clones with MiXCR and kept productive beta chains. Rows are combined by CDR3 protein, so each entry shows the most common genes and DNA. The sample table lists about 690,000 distinct CDR3 sequences, roughly 15% of them with a count of one. The ten largest clones represent about 1.1% of the sample. The specimen comprised PBMCs from the stem cell graft donor, sampled from the stem cell graft. The receptors here all came from a human donor who donated a stem cell graft to a child with acute myeloid leukemia.

The rearrangement uses TRBV6-1 and TRBJ2-7, with TRBD2 as a possible D gene (6 bases). V gave up 6 bases and J gave up 4 bases, with 7 bases separating them. Germline V gene data show CDR1 as MNHNS and CDR2 as SASEGT. CDR3 length: 11 residues. CDR3 nucleotides: TGTGCCAGCAGGACTAGTTACGAGCAGTACGTC. It specifies CASRTSYEQYV.

The V call is TRBV12-3 or TRBV12-4, the J call TRBJ2-5, with 14 positions matching TRBD2. The CDR3 is made up of 16 amino acids. V gave up 4 bases and J gave up 4 bases; unmatched junction bases: 5. The CDR3 spells CASSSTGTSGRETQYF. CDR3 sequence (DNA): TGTGCCAGCAGTTCCACCGGGACTAGCGGGAGAGAGACCCAGTACTTC.

In this sample, this clonotype turned up many times. This chain connects TRBV20-1 to TRBJ1-6, with D unclear. Germline V gene data show CDR1 as DFQATT and CDR2 as SNEGSKA (reference sequence). V dropped 3 bases and J dropped 5 bases, with 29 bases sitting between them. CDR3 length equals 20 residues. The chain's CDR3 is CSARTRGWRGTSGHNSPLHF. The CDR3 nucleotides are TGCAGTGCTAGGACCCGGGGATGGCGAGGCACCTCTGGTCATAATTCACCCCTCCACTTT.

This clonotype was detected many times. The V gene is TRBV4-2, the J gene TRBJ1-1, with 8 bases fitting TRBD1. The V segment lost 0 bases and the J segment 4 bases; nucleotides outside the gene matches: 1. This CDR3 is built from 14 residues. Germline values: CDR1 LGHNA, CDR2 YNFKEQ. The CDR3 DNA sequence: TGTGCCAGCAGCCAAGATGGACAGGGCACTGAAGCTTTCTTT. It codes for CASSQDGQGTEAFF.

This clonotype was counted ten times or more. This rearrangement joins TRBV29-1 to TRBJ2-7; D is perhaps TRBD1 (5 bases). The CDR3 is 11 residues long. Germline assignment: CDR1 SQVTM and CDR2 ANQGSEA. Trimming shortened V by 3 bases and J by 8 bases, and 11 bases separated the two germline ends. For the CDR3, the DNA is TGCAGCGTTGAGGTCAGGGAAAAGCAGTACTTC. Its protein product is CSVEVREKQYF.

The chain has TRBV4-3 and TRBJ1-6; D is ambiguous. There are 15 residues in the CDR3. CDR1 is LGHNA and CDR2 is YSLEER in the germline V gene. V was cut by 0 bases and J by 8 bases, with 11 bases left in between. The CDR3 is CASSQDDMKDSPLHF. Here the CDR3 DNA reads TGCGCCAGCAGCCAAGATGACATGAAGGATTCACCCCTCCACTTT.

This clonotype was counted at least ten times. The V and J genes are TRBV28 and TRBJ2-7; 7 nucleotides align to TRBD1. Germline V lookup: CDR1 MDHEN, CDR2 SYDVKM. The CDR3 consists of 15 residues. V lost 6 bases to trimming and J lost 2 bases; unmatched junction nucleotides: 10. The CDR3 coding sequence is TGTGCCAGCAGCCCAAACAGGGGCCGGACCTACGAGCAGTACGTC. It translates to CASSPNRGRTYEQYV.

V is TRBV5-1 and J is TRBJ2-3; perhaps TRBD1 as D (6 bases). CDR1 is SGHRS, CDR2 YFSETQ, per germline. CDR3 length equals 15 residues. Deletions cut 1 base from V and 4 bases from J, with 13 bases between. CDR3 sequence reads: CASSLTGSRADTQYF. CDR3 sequence (DNA): TGCGCCAGCAGCTTGACAGGGAGTAGGGCAGATACGCAGTATTTT.

This clonotype has at least ten counts. The chain links TRBV20-1 to TRBJ2-3; D uncertain. Between the trimmed V and J ends, which lost 3 bases and 3 bases, there was a span of 13 bases. Germline CDR1 reads DFQATT; CDR2 reads SNEGSKA (reference sequence). The CDR3 runs to 14 residues. This CDR3 is CSARDPQSTDTQYF. The CDR3 coding sequence is TGCAGTGCTAGGGACCCCCAAAGTACAGATACGCAGTATTTT.

This clonotype has a count of ten or more. The chain uses TRBV6-1 and TRBJ1-6; tentatively, D is TRBD1 (5 bases). Germline CDR1 is MNHNS and CDR2 is SASEGT. CDR3 length: 13 residues. V lost 3 bases to trimming and J lost 12 bases, with 12 bases between them. This chain's CDR3 is CASSDWQGVPLHF. CDR3 bases: TGTGCCAGCAGTGATTGGCAGGGTGTACCCCTCCACTTT.

This clonotype came up many times. The rearrangement links TRBV20-1 to TRBJ2-7, with TRBD2 matching 11 bases. The junction had 7 bases not matched to a gene; V was cut back by 5 bases and J by 1 base. This CDR3 is built from 15 residues. The V gene's germline CDR1 is DFQATT and CDR2 SNEGSKA (reference sequence). DNA of the CDR3: TGCAGTGCTCCACCCCCTAGCGGGGGGTCCTACGAGCAGTACTTC. Protein product: CSAPPPSGGSYEQYF.

The CDR3 region has the DNA TGTGCCAGCAGTTCTCCCCCAACAGGGGCTGGCGGCTACACCTTC. Translating gives CASSSPPTGAGGYTF. The J gene is TRBJ1-2, the V gene TRBV28; TRBD1 aligns across 7 bases. CDR3 length equals 15 residues. Germline V gives CDR1 MDHEN, CDR2 SYDVKM. The J segment lost 8 bases and the V segment lost 4 bases, leaving 13 bases of the junction unmatched.

This clonotype was detected only a few times. The chain carries TRBV7-2 and TRBJ2-5; no clear D gene. The germline CDR1 and CDR2 sequences are SGHTA and FQGNSA. The CDR3 covers 14 residues. V was pared by 1 base and J by 4 bases, with 10 bases between. Here the CDR3 reads CASSLGKVPETQYF. Here the CDR3 DNA reads TGTGCCAGCAGCTTAGGCAAGGTACCAGAGACCCAGTACTTC.

The V and J genes are TRBV24-1 and TRBJ2-7; a possible D gene is TRBD1 (6 bases). Trimming pared 9 bases from V and 0 bases from J, leaving 14 bases between. In germline, CDR1 is KGHDR, CDR2 SFDVKD. The CDR3 totals 14 residues. The CDR3 is CATAPRTDSYEQYF. The CDR3, as DNA: TGTGCCACCGCGCCGCGGACAGACTCCTACGAGCAGTACTTC.

The rearrangement joins TRBV12-3 or TRBV12-4 to TRBJ1-1; D is unclear. V lost 5 bases to trimming and J lost 11 bases, with 18 bases between them. This CDR3 has 13 residues. The CDR3 DNA follows: TGTGCCAGCAGTCTGCGACCTAACCCGGGGGCTTTCTTT. This sequence encodes CASSLRPNPGAFF.

Here the CDR3 reads CASSQDLIARGSEAFF. CDR3 DNA sequence: TGCGCCAGCAGCCAAGATCTAATCGCCCGGGGCAGTGAAGCTTTCTTT. The chain employs TRBV4-3 and TRBJ1-1, with D possibly matching TRBD1 (5 bases). The CDR3 totals 16 residues. Looked up from germline, CDR1 is LGHNA and CDR2 is YSLEER. Deletions cut 0 bases from V and 7 bases from J, with 18 bases between.

This clonotype was picked up a small number of times. This CDR3 is CATRETGGDGNQPQHF. Written as DNA, the CDR3 is TGTGCCACCAGGGAGACAGGGGGTGACGGCAATCAGCCCCAGCATTTT. The chain uses TRBV15 and TRBJ1-5; TRBD1 aligns across 9 bases. The CDR3 spans 16 residues. J gave up 2 bases and V 6 bases, and 8 bases lay outside the gene matches. In germline, CDR1 is LNHNV, CDR2 YYDKDF (reference sequence).

This clonotype occurred a few times. The chain combines TRBV12-3 or TRBV12-4 with TRBJ1-2; D might be TRBD1 (5 bases). With 4 bases removed from V and 5 bases from J, the gap between germline ends came to 11 bases. The CDR3 sequence is 13 residues long. The CDR3 DNA is TGTGCCAGCAGTTATTTACAGGTTTATGGCTACACCTTC. This translates into CASSYLQVYGYTF.

This clonotype has ten or more counts. The chain uses TRBV7-6 and TRBJ1-6; D gene unclear. V lost 4 bases and J lost 9, with 10 bases in between. Germline CDR1 and CDR2: SGHVS and FNYEAQ. The CDR3 has 13 residues. CDR3 loop: CASSSVHSSPLHF. CDR3 coding DNA: TGTGCCAGCAGCTCGGTGCATAGTTCACCCCTCCACTTT.

This clonotype has more than one count but fewer than ten. The V and J genes are TRBV20-1 and TRBJ2-5; TRBD2 agrees at 12 bases. Per the germline V gene, CDR1 is DFQATT and CDR2 is SNEGSKA (reference sequence). The V gene end was trimmed by 2 bases and the J gene end by 0 bases; junction bases not matched to a gene: 7. The CDR3 loop spans 17 amino acids. The CDR3 region has the DNA TGCAGTGCTAGACGACTAGCGGGGGACCCGTACCAAGAGACCCAGTACTTC. This gives the protein CSARRLAGDPYQETQYF.

At least ten counts were recorded for this clonotype. The V call is TRBV20-1, the J call TRBJ1-4; D not resolved. Germline V gene sequence: CDR1 DFQATT, CDR2 SNEGSKA (reference sequence). Trimming shortened V by 3 bases and J by 5 bases, and 10 bases separated the two germline ends. This CDR3 has 13 amino acids. CDR3 residues: CSASAGVNEKLFF. CDR3 coding DNA: TGCAGTGCTAGTGCCGGGGTGAATGAAAAACTGTTTTTT.

The chain carries TRBV7-9 and TRBJ2-5, with 8 bases identical to TRBD1. J was trimmed by 6 bases and V by 5 bases; bases with no gene match: 11. This CDR3 comprises 15 residues. The V gene's germline CDR1 is SEHNR and CDR2 FQNEAQ (reference sequence). The CDR3 loop is CASSATGGDRQTQYF. The DNA for the CDR3 is TGTGCCAGCAGCGCCACAGGGGGTGATCGGCAGACCCAGTACTTC.

This clonotype came up many times. The chain is built from TRBV20-1 and TRBJ2-7, with unresolved D. Per the germline V gene, CDR1 is DFQATT and CDR2 is SNEGSKA (reference sequence). With 5 bases removed from V and 2 bases from J, the gap between germline ends came to 10 bases. CDR3 length: 12 amino acids. CDR3 nucleotide sequence: TGCAGTGCTGAAGACGGTACCTACGAGCAGTACTTC. It translates to CSAEDGTYEQYF.

Only a few counts were recorded for this clonotype. The chain carries TRBV20-1 and TRBJ2-1, with D uncertain. V was trimmed by 1 base and J by 3 bases, leaving 13 bases between them. Germline V lookup: CDR1 DFQATT, CDR2 SNEGSKA (reference sequence). The CDR3 spans 15 residues. CDR3 protein: CSARGAQLGYNEQFF. CDR3 bases: TGCAGTGCTAGAGGGGCCCAGCTCGGCTACAATGAGCAGTTCTTC.

This clonotype showed up just a few times. The V gene is TRBV20-1, the J gene TRBJ2-1; TRBD2 matches at 16 bases. The V gene's germline CDR1 is DFQATT and CDR2 SNEGSKA (reference sequence). The CDR3 spans 19 residues. J was trimmed by 8 bases and V by 6 bases; bases with no gene match: 19. The CDR3 loop is CSAELGMGLAGGPGDEQFF. The CDR3, as DNA: TGCAGTGCCGAATTGGGGATGGGACTAGCGGGGGGGCCAGGGGATGAGCAGTTCTTC.